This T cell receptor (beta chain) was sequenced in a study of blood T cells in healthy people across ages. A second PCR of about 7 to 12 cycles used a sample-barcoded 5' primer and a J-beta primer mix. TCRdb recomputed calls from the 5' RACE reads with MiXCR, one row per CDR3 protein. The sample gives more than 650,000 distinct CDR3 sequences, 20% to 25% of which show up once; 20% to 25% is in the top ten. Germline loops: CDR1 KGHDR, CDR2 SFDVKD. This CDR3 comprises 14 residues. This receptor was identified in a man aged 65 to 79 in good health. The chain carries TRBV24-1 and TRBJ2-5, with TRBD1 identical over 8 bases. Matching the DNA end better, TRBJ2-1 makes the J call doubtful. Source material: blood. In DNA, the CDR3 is TGTGCCACCAGTGACCAGGACAGGGTAAATGAGCAGTTCTTC. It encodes CATSDQDRVNEQFF.